This T cell receptor (beta chain) was found in a study of T cell changes during pregnancy in multiple sclerosis. Sequenced by immunoSEQ multiplex PCR; TCRdb stores in-frame clones only, minus some. This sample has some 37,000 clones; around 89% occur once, and the top ten carry roughly 0.56%. Deletions cut 4 bases from V and 5 bases from J, with 15 bases between. CDR1 and CDR2 from the germline V gene are SEHNR and FQNEAQ (reference sequence). The CDR3 extends over 15 amino acids. The chain links TRBV7-9 to TRBJ1-5; D ambiguous. Specimen: CD4+ T cells from peripheral blood mononuclear cells, collected in the first trimester of pregnancy. The TCR was taken from a female donor with multiple sclerosis, enrolled in a pregnancy study. The CDR3 sequence is CASSSTRGPDQPQHF. The CDR3 DNA reads TGTGCCAGCAGCTCCACCCGAGGGCCCGATCAGCCCCAGCATTTT.